The 5 T cell receptor beta chains below all came from one sample that was sequenced in a study of blood T cells in healthy people across ages. A second PCR of about 6 to 12 cycles used a sample-barcoded 5' primer and a J-beta primer mix. In TCRdb, the 5' RACE reads were re-called with MiXCR into one record per CDR3 protein. Here the sample spans approximately 1.5 million distinct CDR3 sequences, almost 35% being singletons. Material for sequencing was blood. These receptors were collected from a woman aged 25-40 years in good health.

This clonotype turned up a few times. The chain recombines TRBV7-3 with TRBJ2-3; 10 bases are shared with TRBD2. The CDR3 runs to 17 residues. Looked up from germline, CDR1 is SGHTA and CDR2 is FQGTGA. Trimming at V came to 5 bases and at J to 8 bases, leaving 16 bases not matched to a gene. CDR3 nucleotide sequence: TGTGCCAGCAGCCCGATGGGACCAGCGGGGGGGCCCGGTACGCAGTATTTT. Translation: CASSPMGPAGGPGTQYF.

This clonotype was observed at least ten times. The V and J genes are TRBV5-1 and TRBJ2-7; unclear D gene. Trimming removed 0 bases from V and 4 bases from J, with 11 bases in between. Germline lookup yields CDR1 SGHRS and CDR2 YFSETQ. The CDR3 contains 14 residues. In DNA form, the CDR3 reads TGCGCCAGCAGCTTGGTAGACCGTCAGTACGAGCAGTACTTC. This gives the protein CASSLVDRQYEQYF.

About this clonotype: The junction departs from germline at one end; a sequencing error may be responsible. The gene calls are TRBV4-2 and TRBJ2-7, with 13 bases identical to TRBD2. The CDR3 covers 18 residues. Germline loops: CDR1 LGHNA, CDR2 YNFKEQ. CDR3 protein: CASSQERIGLAGVYGQYF. CDR3 DNA: TGTGCCAGCAGCCAAGAAAGGATTGGACTAGCGGGGGTGTACGGGCAGTACTTC.

The chain recombines TRBV2 with TRBJ1-4; possibly TRBD1 for D (5 bases). Germline V gene data show CDR1 as SNHLY and CDR2 as FYNNEI. V was pared by 8 bases and J by 4 bases, with 14 bases between. The CDR3 runs 14 residues. CDR3 in amino acids: CASSRDGYNEKLFF. CDR3 DNA: TGTGCCAGCTCCCGGGACGGCTATAATGAAAAACTGTTTTTT.

The rearrangement joins TRBV7-9 to TRBJ1-1; a possible D gene is TRBD1 (5 bases). Germline CDR1 reads SEHNR; CDR2 reads FQNEAQ (reference sequence). Trimming cost V 2 bases and J 7 bases, with 20 bases left between them. The CDR3 contains 16 residues. CDR3 sequence: CASSLPRSSGQHEAFF. The CDR3 DNA reads TGTGCCAGCAGCTTACCCCGATCCAGCGGACAACATGAAGCTTTCTTT.